One TCR beta chain is described in this entry. Its target is unknown. These data are taken from a study of T cell clonotyping in hematopoietic cell transplantation. The CDR3 is 13 amino acids. V was clipped by 1 base and J by 1 base, with 4 bases between them. From germline, CDR1 is SGHTA and CDR2 FQGNSA. Assay used: immunoSEQ multiplex PCR; TCRdb lists only in-frame clones, some missing. The sample lists 13,000 or so clones; over 85% were seen once. Notes on the study in general: Few recipient clonotypes overlapped donors; over 97% were de novo at given depth. Pathologically expanded recipient clonotypes increased progressively from day 30 to day 180 as diversity fell. Cells were unsorted, so CD4 and CD8 contributions were not separated. Broader posttransplant TCR repertoire diversity was predicted by graft donor and pretransplant recipient Inverse Simpson Index values.

The chain links TRBV7-2 to TRBJ1-1; D unresolved. This TCR was sampled from a female patient aged 45 to 65 who had an allogeneic stem cell transplant from an unrelated donor, so the T cells may come from the graft donor. Some clones in this sample may be carry-over from other donors' samples. Sequencing was performed on PBMCs, taken 100 days after allogeneic stem cell transplant. The CDR3 sequence: CASSLDANTEAFF. In DNA, the CDR3 is TGTGCCAGCAGCTTAGACGCGAACACTGAAGCTTTCTTT.